A selection of T cell receptor beta chains follows, all from one sample in a study of CD8 T cells in ankylosing spondylitis. TCRdb used MiXCR to reprocess the 5' RACE reads, holding one entry per CDR3 protein. This sample has roughly 60,000 distinct CDR3 sequences; under 7.5% occur once, and the top ten carry approximately 5%. Source material: synovial fluid, either unsorted or a sorted T cell fraction (not recorded which). The receptors derive from a male donor with ankylosing spondylitis. Each CDR3 is given with its conserved first and last residue. Each record gives: V gene, clone size, D gene, J gene, CDR3 protein, CDR3 DNA. D genes are given only for firm matches. Some rows have no size entry. The others give once, few or many, or a class for an expanded clone.

TRBV20-1	many	.	TRBJ2-1	CSATVRDPSYNEQFF	TGCAGTGCGACCGTTCGGGACCCGTCCTACAATGAGCAGTTCTTC
TRBV12-3/TRBV12-4	.	.	TRBJ2-1	CASSLVGESYNEQFF	TGTGCCAGCAGTTTGGTGGGTGAGTCTTACAATGAGCAGTTCTTC
TRBV18	few	.	TRBJ2-5	CASSLDRRETQYF	TGTGCCAGCTCACTCGACAGGCGTGAGACCCAGTACTTC
TRBV10-3	medium-sized	TRBD1	TRBJ2-7	CAISDPGQGFYEQYF	TGTGCCATCAGTGATCCGGGACAGGGTTTCTACGAGCAGTACTTC
TRBV14	.	TRBD2	TRBJ2-1	CASSPPAGSPGSYNEQFF	TGTGCCAGCAGCCCCCCAGCGGGAAGCCCCGGGTCCTACAATGAGCAGTTCTTC
TRBV6-2/TRBV6-3	.	.	TRBJ2-7	CASSYSSGPYEQYF	TGTGCCAGCAGTTACTCGAGCGGGCCCTACGAGCAGTACTTC
TRBV9	.	.	TRBJ2-1	CASSVEVRRRNEQFF	TGTGCCAGCAGCGTAGAGGTTAGGAGGAGGAATGAGCAGTTCTTC
TRBV7-6	few	.	TRBJ2-2	CASSLAGSGTTGELFF	TGTGCCAGCAGCTTAGCCGGTAGCGGAACGACCGGGGAGCTGTTTTTT
TRBV5-1	.	.	TRBJ1-2	CASSGDGGGYTF	TGCGCCAGCAGCGGAGATGGTGGGGGCTACACCTTC
TRBV7-9	many	TRBD2	TRBJ2-1	CASSQTSGRGENEQFF	TGTGCCAGCAGCCAGACTAGCGGGAGAGGTGAGAATGAGCAGTTCTTC
TRBV7-2	.	TRBD1	TRBJ1-6	CASSTGQAHNSPLHF	TGTGCCAGCAGCACGGGACAGGCTCATAATTCACCCCTCCACTTT
TRBV5-1	many	.	TRBJ2-7	CASSFRDRIHEQYF	TGCGCCAGCAGCTTTCGCGACAGGATACACGAGCAGTACTTC
TRBV24-1	many	TRBD1	TRBJ2-5	CATSVLGQGGETQYF	TGTGCCACCAGTGTCTTAGGACAGGGCGGTGAGACCCAGTACTTC
TRBV5-1	many	.	TRBJ1-5	CASSLDSEGNQPQHF	TGCGCCAGCAGCTTGGACTCTGAGGGCAATCAGCCCCAGCATTTT
TRBV30	.	.	TRBJ1-1	CAWTKEPNTEAFF	TGTGCCTGGACCAAGGAGCCGAACACTGAAGCTTTCTTT
TRBV7-2	many	.	TRBJ1-1	CASSLDRYPEAFF	TGTGCCAGCAGCTTAGACAGGTACCCTGAAGCTTTCTTT
TRBV20-1	many	.	TRBJ1-2	CSAIRGYTF	TGCAGTGCTATCCGGGGCTACACCTTC
TRBV29-1	medium-sized	TRBD1	TRBJ1-2	CSVLGQGEGYTF	TGCAGCGTTTTGGGGCAGGGGGAAGGCTACACCTTC
TRBV3-1	.	TRBD1	TRBJ2-2	CASSQVTRQGGELFF	TGTGCCAGCAGCCAAGTGACCCGACAGGGCGGGGAGCTGTTTTTT
TRBV20-1	many	TRBD2	TRBJ2-5	CSAPRGLAGGAETQYF	TGCAGTGCTCCCCGGGGGCTAGCGGGAGGAGCGGAGACCCAGTACTTC
TRBV12-3/TRBV12-4	many	TRBD2	TRBJ2-1	CASSVDGVGGVEQFF	TGTGCCAGCAGTGTGGACGGGGTCGGGGGGGTTGAGCAGTTCTTC
TRBV7-2	many	TRBD1	TRBJ2-2	CASSLVRGQTGELFF	TGTGCCAGCAGCTTAGTCAGGGGGCAAACCGGGGAGCTGTTTTTT
TRBV6-4	few	.	TRBJ1-1	CASASEENTEAFF	TGTGCCAGCGCGTCGGAGGAGAACACTGAAGCTTTCTTT
TRBV7-3	.	TRBD2	TRBJ2-3	CASSGLAWDTQYF	TGTGCCAGCTCCGGACTAGCTTGGGATACGCAGTATTTT
TRBV7-2	many	TRBD2	TRBJ2-1	CASSLSLAGGNEQFF	TGTGCCAGCAGCTTATCCCTAGCGGGCGGTAATGAGCAGTTCTTC
TRBV20-1	many	TRBD2	TRBJ2-5	CSARDPLAGRETQYF	TGCAGTGCTAGAGATCCTCTAGCGGGAAGAGAGACCCAGTACTTC
TRBV5-1	few	.	TRBJ1-6	CASSLTDGSSYNSPLHF	TGCGCCAGCAGCTTGACCGACGGGAGCTCCTATAATTCACCCCTCCACTTT
TRBV5-1	many	.	TRBJ1-5	CASSPGSAFGNQPQHF	TGCGCCAGCAGCCCAGGGTCGGCTTTTGGCAATCAGCCCCAGCATTTT
TRBV5-1	many	.	TRBJ1-1	CASSLAQGGGTEAFF	TGCGCCAGCAGCTTGGCCCAAGGGGGTGGCACTGAAGCTTTCTTT
TRBV5-1	many	TRBD2	TRBJ2-3	CASSLPSGNTDTQYF	TGCGCCAGCAGCTTGCCTAGCGGGAACACAGATACGCAGTATTTT
TRBV28	many	.	TRBJ1-6	CASSRLASVDSSYNSPLHF	TGTGCCAGCAGCCGTCTCGCAAGCGTCGACAGCTCCTATAATTCACCCCTCCACTTT
TRBV12-3/TRBV12-4	many	.	TRBJ1-1	CASSSETGGARGTEAFF	TGTGCCAGCAGTAGCGAGACAGGAGGCGCGAGGGGTACTGAAGCTTTCTTT
TRBV20-1	many	.	TRBJ2-5	CSANVGETQYF	TGCAGTGCCAATGTCGGAGAGACCCAGTACTTC
TRBV29-1	many	TRBD1	TRBJ2-1	CSVDRGLGNEQFF	TGCAGCGTTGACAGGGGGCTAGGTAATGAGCAGTTCTTC
TRBV7-3	many	.	TRBJ2-6	CASSLTGPGSGANVLTF	TGTGCCAGCAGCTTAACGGGGCCAGGCTCAGGGGCCAACGTCCTGACTTTC
TRBV5-6	many	.	TRBJ2-7	CASSFEGLVYEQYF	TGTGCCAGCAGCTTTGAGGGGCTGGTATACGAGCAGTACTTC
TRBV20-1	many	.	TRBJ1-2	CSATRRGGGGYTF	TGCAGTGCTACCCGACGGGGAGGAGGTGGCTACACCTTC
TRBV20-1	few	.	TRBJ2-3	CSVPLRMGTDTQYF	TGCAGTGTCCCCCTGCGGATGGGGACAGATACGCAGTATTTT
TRBV29-1	many	TRBD2	TRBJ2-3	CSVEGGTSGRAILDTQYF	TGCAGCGTTGAGGGGGGGACTAGCGGGAGGGCCATCCTAGATACGCAGTATTTT
TRBV7-2	many	TRBD2	TRBJ2-1	CASSFGAGGVDEQFF	TGTGCCAGCAGCTTTGGGGCGGGAGGGGTCGATGAGCAGTTCTTC
TRBV5-1	many	.	TRBJ1-2	CASSFQGNYGYTF	TGCGCCAGCAGCTTCCAGGGAAACTATGGCTACACCTTC
TRBV7-3	many	.	TRBJ1-6	CASSSFHGGPLHF	TGTGCCAGCAGCAGTTTTCACGGAGGACCCCTCCACTTT
TRBV5-1	many	.	TRBJ2-1	CASSLVAVGNEQFF	TGCGCCAGCAGCTTGGTGGCTGTGGGAAATGAGCAGTTCTTC
TRBV2	many	TRBD1	TRBJ1-1	CASSPNRGLVLAEAFF	TGTGCCAGCAGTCCCAACAGGGGTCTTGTTCTCGCTGAAGCTTTCTTT
TRBV12-3/TRBV12-4	many	TRBD1	TRBJ1-2	CASSNRQGGYGYTF	TGTGCCAGCAGTAACCGACAGGGGGGCTATGGCTACACCTTC
TRBV7-2	few	TRBD1	TRBJ2-2	CASSLALRDRGRPGELFF	TGTGCCAGCAGCTTAGCGCTTAGGGACAGGGGGCGTCCCGGGGAGCTGTTTTTT
TRBV4-2	many	TRBD2	TRBJ2-7	CASSQGEGSAGYEQYF	TGTGCCAGCAGCCAAGGGGAGGGTTCAGCGGGATACGAGCAGTACTTC